This T cell receptor (beta chain) came from a study of a mutant IDH1 vaccine in newly diagnosed glioma. Study-wide background: Previous treatment comprised radiotherapy, temozolomide, or both, mostly both.

Study outcomes and limitations: With respect to changes in top peripheral T cell clonotypes, pseudoprogression seemed unrelated.

Using immunoSEQ multiplex PCR, the repertoire was profiled, and TCRdb retains in-frame clones only, with some absent. The table records around 54,000 clones, roughly four fifths of them present only once. Germline V gives CDR1 SGHRS, CDR2 YFSETQ. V was trimmed by 6 bases and J by 1 base, leaving 10 bases between them. The CDR3 runs 13 residues. Time point specified: week 47, end of study. The content of each vaccine dose was 300 ug of mutant IDH1 20-mer peptide, and topical imiquimod accompanied it. In the case of this clone: Its antigen is still unknown.

The clonotype comes from a woman between 45 and 65 years old with glioma. The material was PBMCs, obtained from a glioma patient whose treatment included an IDH1 peptide vaccine. The chain employs TRBV5-1 and TRBJ1-2; D call uncertain. In nucleotides, the CDR3 is TGCGCCAGCAAAGAGATTCATAACTATGGCTACACCTTC. It specifies CASKEIHNYGYTF.